A selection of T cell receptor beta chains follows, all from one sample in a study of control samples from healthy donors and cancer patients. Profiling relied on immunoSEQ multiplex PCR, and the TCRdb table lists in-frame clones only, not all of them. This sample carries 150,000 to 200,000 clones, with 2% to 2.5% going to the ten biggest clones. What was sequenced was blood. The receptors shown here come from a woman in her 30s in good health. Both conserved end residues are part of each CDR3. The order of the fields is J gene, V gene, D gene, CDR3 DNA, CDR3 protein. A D gene is named only where the DNA matches it firmly.

TRBJ1-5,TRBV5-1,NA,TGCGCCAGCAGCTTGACGGGTACCCGCAATCAGCCCCAGCATTTT,CASSLTGTRNQPQHF
TRBJ1-5,TRBV19,TRBD1,TGTGCCAGTAGTAGGGGCAGACAGGGTACTCAGCCCCAGCATTTT,CASSRGRQGTQPQHF
TRBJ2-7,TRBV10-3,TRBD1,TGTGCCATCAGTCCCCGGGACAGGGGCGACGAGCAGTACTTC,CAISPRDRGDEQYF
TRBJ1-2,TRBV12-5,NA,TGTGCTAGTGGTTTGAGAATAGTCGGGCAGAACGAAGGGGGGGGCTACACCTTC,CASGLRIVGQNEGGGYTF
TRBJ1-5,TRBV10-3,NA,TGTGCCATCAGTCCGGAATTAAATCAGCCCCAGCATTTT,CAISPELNQPQHF
TRBJ2-5,TRBV12-3/TRBV12-4,NA,TGTGCCAGCAGTTTGCGGCCCGAAGAGACCCAGTACTTC,CASSLRPEETQYF
TRBJ1-5,TRBV7-9,NA,TGTGCCAGCAGCCCGACCGATAATAGCAATCAGCCCCAGCATTTT,CASSPTDNSNQPQHF
TRBJ1-1,TRBV5-6,NA,TGTGCCAGCAGCTTGGGGGTAGGGGCCACTGAAGCTTTCTTT,CASSLGVGATEAFF
TRBJ2-2,TRBV28,TRBD2,TGTGCCAGCAGCCCCGGGAGGGCTGAATGGGGCACCGGGGAGCTGTTTTTT,CASSPGRAEWGTGELFF
TRBJ2-7,TRBV18,TRBD1,TGTGCCAGCTCACCCCGACAGGGCACCTACGAGCAGTACTTC,CASSPRQGTYEQYF
TRBJ1-5,TRBV28,NA,TGTGCCAGCAGGGGGGGAGGGCACTCGAAAGCTCAGCCCCAGCATTTT,CASRGGGHSKAQPQHF
TRBJ1-5,TRBV19,NA,TGTGCCAGTAGTATATTGGGGCCGAGTCAGCCCCAGCATTTT,CASSILGPSQPQHF
TRBJ1-1,TRBV19,NA,TGTGCCAGTCAATGGGCCAGTGCAAACACTGAAGCTTTCTTT,CASQWASANTEAFF
TRBJ2-5,TRBV5-1,NA,TGCGCCAGCAGCTCCTGGCCGGAAGAAGAGACCCAGTACTTC,CASSSWPEEETQYF
TRBJ2-5,TRBV9,NA,TGTGCCAGCAGCGGCCCAGGTTACCAAGAGACCCAGTACTTC,CASSGPGYQETQYF
TRBJ1-2,TRBV10-3,NA,TGTGCCATCAGTGAGGGGTGGGCAGGCTACACCTTC,CAISEGWAGYTF
TRBJ1-1,TRBV3-1/TRBV3-2,NA,TGTGCCAGCAGCCAAGGTTTAATGGTTGGCACTGAAGCTTTCTTT,CASSQGLMVGTEAFF
TRBJ1-2,TRBV7-2,TRBD1,TGTGCCAGCAGCTTCCAGGGGGTTGACTATGGCTACACCTTC,CASSFQGVDYGYTF
TRBJ2-2,TRBV28,NA,TGTGCCAGCACTGTGGACGTAGCGAACACCGGGGAGCTGTTTTTT,CASTVDVANTGELFF
TRBJ1-3,TRBV7-2,NA,TGTGCCGTCGTCCGGGACCGCGATCGACGCTCTGGAAACACCATATATTTT,CAVVRDRDRRSGNTIYF
TRBJ2-3,TRBV7-2,TRBD1,TGTGCCAGCAGCGCGGACAGGGGATCTCAGTATTTT,CASSADRGSQYF
TRBJ1-1,TRBV7-2,NA,TGTGCCAGCAGAGCCCCGGCAGTAGTTGAAGCTTTCTTT,CASRAPAVVEAFF
TRBJ2-7,TRBV15,NA,TGTGCCACCAGCATCCGACAGCAACGAGGGCAGTACTTC,CATSIRQQRGQYF
TRBJ1-1,TRBV5-1,TRBD1,TGCGCCAGCAGCAACACCGGGACAGGGGCCACTGAAGCTTTCTTT,CASSNTGTGATEAFF
TRBJ2-5,TRBV9,NA,TGTGCCAGCAGCCCGTATCAAGAGACCCAGTACTTC,CASSPYQETQYF
TRBJ1-2,TRBV5-4,TRBD1,TGTGCCAGCAGCTTGGCAGGGGGTGACTATGGCTACACCTTC,CASSLAGGDYGYTF
TRBJ1-4,TRBV7-2,NA,TGTGCCAGCAGCGCATGGGGACCTTGGACTAATGAAAAACTGTTTTTT,CASSAWGPWTNEKLFF
TRBJ2-7,TRBV7-2,NA,TGTGCCAGCAGCTCGGTGGGGCTCTCGGGCGAGCAGTACTTC,CASSSVGLSGEQYF
TRBJ2-3,TRBV6-6,NA,TGTGCCAGCAGTCCTCAAGGGATGCGCCAAGGGGGCACAGATACGCAGTATTTT,CASSPQGMRQGGTDTQYF
TRBJ2-4,TRBV11-2,NA,TGTGCCAGCAGTCCTAGTACGGCCAAAAACATTCAGTACTTC,CASSPSTAKNIQYF
TRBJ2-1,TRBV21-1,NA,TGTGCCAGCAACTACAATGAGCAGTTCTTC,CASNYNEQFF
TRBJ1-5,TRBV14,NA,TGTGCCAGCAGCCCGAAAACTGACAGGAGATATAGCAATCAGCCCCAGCATTTT,CASSPKTDRRYSNQPQHF
TRBJ2-5,TRBV7-2,TRBD1,TGTGCCAGCAGCTTAAAGTTCGACAGGGCCGGAGAGACCCAGTACTTC,CASSLKFDRAGETQYF
TRBJ1-1,TRBV7-2,TRBD1,TGTGCCAGCAGCCCAGGACAGGGTAGGAAAGCTTTCTTT,CASSPGQGRKAFF
TRBJ2-7,TRBV14,NA,TGTGCCAGCAGCCTATCGGGAACGGGCCGACCGTTGGGGGAGCAGTACTTC,CASSLSGTGRPLGEQYF
TRBJ1-1,TRBV28,TRBD1,TGTGCCAGCAGCTTGGACAGGGGGAACACTGAAGCTTTCTTT,CASSLDRGNTEAFF
TRBJ1-5,TRBV19,NA,TGTGCCAGTGGGTCCCCGGCGGGGTCGGGCAATCAGCCCCAGCATTTT,CASGSPAGSGNQPQHF
TRBJ2-7,TRBV24-1,NA,TGTGCCACCAGTGATCTCATCTCCTACGAGCAGTACTTC,CATSDLISYEQYF
TRBJ2-1,TRBV18,NA,TGTGCCAGCTCCCCAGATATATACAATGAGCAGTTCTTC,CASSPDIYNEQFF
TRBJ2-5,TRBV4-1,NA,TGCGCCAGCAGCCGTTTCCAGGGATTCGGAGAGACCCAGTACTTC,CASSRFQGFGETQYF
TRBJ2-2,TRBV25-1,TRBD1,TGTGCCAGCAGGAGACCGGGACAGAAACAAGTTAACACCGGGGAGCTGTTTTTT,CASRRPGQKQVNTGELFF
TRBJ1-2,TRBV5-1,TRBD1,TGCGCCAGCAGCCCTACAGGACAGGGCTCGAGAGGCTACACCTTC,CASSPTGQGSRGYTF
TRBJ2-7,TRBV27,TRBD1,TGTGCCAGCAGTCGGGACAGGGTGACCTACGAGCAGTACTTC,CASSRDRVTYEQYF
TRBJ2-7,TRBV19,NA,TGTGCCAGTACCCCCACAGGCGCCTACGAGCAGTACTTC,CASTPTGAYEQYF
TRBJ1-1,TRBV19,NA,TGTGCCAGTAGTCCCAACAGGGCCCCGAACACTGAAGCTTTCTTT,CASSPNRAPNTEAFF
TRBJ1-6,TRBV5-1,NA,TGCGCCACCCAGCGCTGGGAGGTTGGTACACCCCTCCACTTT,CATQRWEVGTPLHF
TRBJ2-7,TRBV30,TRBD1,TGTGCTCCTGGACAGGGAAGGGATAGCTCCTACGAGCAGTACTTC,CAPGQGRDSSYEQYF
TRBJ2-2,TRBV7-9,NA,TGTGCCAGCAGTCCGGTAGGGAAGGGCACCGGGGAGCTGTTTTTT,CASSPVGKGTGELFF